Each of the 3 T cell receptor beta chains below was sequenced from the same sample in a study of blood T cell repertoires in COVID-19. Here immunoSEQ multiplex PCR was the method, and the copy in TCRdb shows in-frame clones only, minus some. Of some 67,000 clones in the sample, 87% were seen once. Sequencing was carried out using peripheral blood. These receptors came from a woman older than 75 with acute or convalescent COVID-19.

This chain links TRBV5-1 with TRBJ2-1; D is ambiguous. The CDR3 sequence is 16 residues long. The V gene lost 0 bases and the J gene lost 3 bases, with 13 bases spanning the gap. Germline V lookup: CDR1 SGHRS, CDR2 YFSETQ. As DNA, the CDR3 is TGCGCCAGCAGCTTGGATCTGTTTTCCTTCTACAATGAGCAGTTCTTC. Translation gives CASSLDLFSFYNEQFF.

The rearrangement joins TRBV7-2 to TRBJ1-5; D is uncertain. V was shortened by 1 base and J by 7 bases, with 11 bases between the two germline ends. The CDR3 consists of 14 residues. Germline V gene data show CDR1 as SGHTA and CDR2 as FQGNSA. CDR3 in amino acids: CASSLGTTRQPQHF. CDR3 in DNA: TGTGCCAGCAGCTTAGGGACTACACGGCAGCCCCAGCATTTT.

A note on this clone: The germline gene is not matched at one end of the junction; a read error may be the cause. The CDR3 spells CSVKEGAPRGYTF. Here the CDR3 DNA reads TGCAGCGTTAAAGAGGGGGCGCCGCGGGGCTACACCTTC. J is TRBJ1-2 and V is TRBV29-1, with 7 bases fitting TRBD1. The CDR3 totals 13 residues. Germline assignment: CDR1 SQVTM and CDR2 ANQGSEA. The entire variable domain, with the rest obtained from reference TRBV29-1 and TRBJ1-2, is as follows: SAVISQKPSRDICQRGTSLTIQCQVDSQVTMMFWYRQQPGQSLTLIATANQGSEATYESGFVIDKFPISRPNLTFSTLTVSNMSPEDSSIYLCSVKEGAPRGYTFGSGTRLTVV.